This TCR beta chain was profiled in a study of shared clonotypes between healthy human individuals (dated by TCRdb to the early 2020s). About the investigation overall: The cohort included a few men and a couple of women between 18 and 49 years of age. To estimate repertoire size and how much clonotypes are shared between individuals, the study performed deep sequencing of blood TCR repertoires from roughly five healthy adults. To increase sequencing depth and limit assay-specific biases, different laboratories used diverse techniques to prepare libraries and sequence TCR repertoires. Per donor, leukapheresis produced somewhere between about 0.94 and 9.5 billion PBMCs. For each donor, CD4 naive and CD4 memory were each given three plates, CD8 naive was given two plates, and CD8 memory was given one plate.

What the work shows at the level of the full study, not this receptor alone: Naive subsets generally had larger estimated clonotype richness than memory subsets did. Compared with non-shared clonotypes, clonotypes shared by all four sorted-subset donors had higher generation probabilities. Sampling was restricted to blood, and TCR repertoires in tissues likely differ from the TCR repertoires found in blood. Even with the large sequencing depth, rarefaction of the sorted-subset datasets indicated that sequencing was incomplete. Roughly 5% of naive CD4, approximately 3.7% of naive CD8, around 2.3% of memory CD4, and over 0.35% of memory CD8 clonotypes were shared across a few donors. Because the study included only a small number of donors, the genetic and exposure-history diversity represented was limited. Pairwise subsampling indicated that sequencing depth was expected to affect the degree of clonotype sharing among donors.

Concerning this clone itself: There is no known antigen for this receptor. Base qualities are not provided; no much larger clone lies one nucleotide away.

The donors were healthy, HIV-negative adults with no recently reported acute infections or vaccinations. All donors were Caucasian adults living in Nashville, Tennessee, USA. CD4+ T cells were enriched through magnetic negative selection, after which naive cells were positively selected on CD45RA and the remaining negative fraction served as the memory subset. After blood collection by leukapheresis, PBMCs were isolated using Ficoll-Histopaque density gradient centrifugation and then cryopreserved in the vapor phase of liquid nitrogen. Purity and quantity of every magnetically sorted T cell population were checked by analytical flow cytometry. Genomic DNA was isolated from each sorted fraction and quantified by UV absorbance on a Nanodrop 2000c. Using the deep immunoSEQ assay, multiplex PCR amplified TCR CDR3 regions from genomic DNA. For each cell subset, the extracted genomic DNA was distributed evenly across all wells of several immunoSEQ 96-well plates, and each plate served as one replicate. For sorted subsets, roughly 200 ng of genomic DNA, equivalent to tens of thousands of T cell genomes, went into each replicate PCR. The purified libraries were quantified using a Qubit 3.0 fluorometer, sized with a Bioanalyzer 2100, and then quantified again using the KAPA Library Quantification kit. Every immunoSEQ 96-well plate was sequenced on a dedicated single-read 150-cycle Illumina NextSeq 550 flow cell. The study's processing was this. Because the immunoSEQ output held only junctional sequences and lacked quality scores, the filtering could not match the filtering applied to full-length reads. Sequences were annotated with PyIR, a Python wrapper for IgBLAST v1.9, and V/J genes and CDR3 were assigned using IMGT germline references. Reads with weak V/J assignments (E-value above 1e-6), missing CDR3, stop codons, out-of-frame junctions, or ambiguous translated residues were removed. V3J clonotypes were defined as sequences sharing an identical inferred V gene, J gene, and CDR3 amino acid sequence. To compute the percentage overlap between repertoires, the number of shared unique clonotypes was divided by the size of the smaller repertoire. Three approaches were used to assess repertoire richness: RTK rarefaction, the Chao1 estimator, and Recon v2.1 estimates of unobserved clonotypes. For all TCRbeta clonotypes obtained by the gDNA method from a handful of donors, generation probabilities were computed with OLGA. TCRdb provides this immuneACCESS table in a form limited to in-frame rearrangements. Some clones are lacking; in checked studies, under half of them reflect an unresolved V gene, and why the rest are absent is not known. D and trimming were read from the DNA, whereas the V and J calls and clone size are those reported in that table. The sample data list roughly 1 million clones, and around 82% of these were observed just once. The ten biggest clones cover about 0.52% of the sample.

Reading the germline V gene (reference sequence) gives CDR1 SGHNT and CDR2 YYREEE. Taken from cysteine to phenylalanine, the CDR3 has 14 residues. The sequence is cut down to CDR3 DNA, 42 bases in frame from base 1. V and J lose 4 bases and 3 bases, and a span of 14 bases separates them. The source material was memory CD4+ T cells from PBMCs. This sample's cell subset or site label indicates: CD45RA-negative fraction. The TCR sequence derives from a man between 18 and 29 years old in good health. Some clones in this sample may be carry-over from other donors' samples. Recombination joined TRBV5-4 with TRBJ2-7; TRBD2 might be the D gene, on 5 matching bases. The sequenced DNA is TGTGCCAGCAGCACGAGTACCGGGGACTACGAGCAGTACTTC. The encoded protein is CASSTSTGDYEQYF.